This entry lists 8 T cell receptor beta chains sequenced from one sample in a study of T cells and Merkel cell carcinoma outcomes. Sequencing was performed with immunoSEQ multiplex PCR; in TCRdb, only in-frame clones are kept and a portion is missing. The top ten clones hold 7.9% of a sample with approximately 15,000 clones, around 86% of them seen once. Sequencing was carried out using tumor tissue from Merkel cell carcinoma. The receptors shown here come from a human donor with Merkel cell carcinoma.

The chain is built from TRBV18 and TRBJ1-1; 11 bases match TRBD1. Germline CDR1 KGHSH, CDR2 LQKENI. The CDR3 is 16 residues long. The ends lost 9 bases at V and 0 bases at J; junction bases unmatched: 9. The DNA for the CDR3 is TGTGCCAGTCATACCGGGACAGGGGGGGTGAACACTGAAGCTTTCTTT. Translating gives CASHTGTGGVNTEAFF.

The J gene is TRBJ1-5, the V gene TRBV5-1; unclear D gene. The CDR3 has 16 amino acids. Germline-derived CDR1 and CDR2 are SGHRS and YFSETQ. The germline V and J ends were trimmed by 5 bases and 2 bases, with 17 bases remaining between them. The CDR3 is CASSEGASTGNQPQHF. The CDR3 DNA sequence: TGCGCCAGCAGTGAGGGAGCCTCCACCGGCAATCAGCCCCAGCATTTT.

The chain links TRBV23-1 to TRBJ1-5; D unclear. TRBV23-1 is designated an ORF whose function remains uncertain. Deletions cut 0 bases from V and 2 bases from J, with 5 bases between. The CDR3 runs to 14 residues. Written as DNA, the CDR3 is TGCGCCAGCAGTCAATCCCCAGGCAATCAGCCCCAGCATTTT. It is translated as CASSQSPGNQPQHF.

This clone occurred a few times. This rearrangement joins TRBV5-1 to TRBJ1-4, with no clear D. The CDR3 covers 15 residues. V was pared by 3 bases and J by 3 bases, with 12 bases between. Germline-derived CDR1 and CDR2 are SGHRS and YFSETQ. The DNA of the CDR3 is TGCGCCAGCAGCTCCTCAGCCGCCTCTAATGAAAAACTGTTTTTT. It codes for CASSSSAASNEKLFF.

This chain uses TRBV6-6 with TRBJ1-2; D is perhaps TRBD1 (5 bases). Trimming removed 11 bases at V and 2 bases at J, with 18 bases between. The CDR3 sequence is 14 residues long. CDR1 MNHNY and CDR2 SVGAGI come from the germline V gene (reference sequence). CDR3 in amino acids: CAGARGSKNYGYTF. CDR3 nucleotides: TGTGCCGGGGCCCGGGGAAGTAAAAACTATGGCTACACCTTC.

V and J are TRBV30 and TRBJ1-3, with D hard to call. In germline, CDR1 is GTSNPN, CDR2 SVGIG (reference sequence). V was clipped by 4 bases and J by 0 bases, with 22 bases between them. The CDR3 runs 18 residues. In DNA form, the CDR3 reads TGTGCCTGGACCGTTGAGTTATCTACCGTATTCTCTGGAAACACCATATATTTT. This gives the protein CAWTVELSTVFSGNTIYF. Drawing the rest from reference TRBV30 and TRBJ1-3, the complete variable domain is SQTIHQWPATLVQPVGSPLSLECTVEGTSNPNLYWYRQAAGRGLQLLFYSVGIGQISSEVPQNLSASRPQDRQFILSSKKLLLSDSGFYLCAWTVELSTVFSGNTIYFGEGSWLTVV.

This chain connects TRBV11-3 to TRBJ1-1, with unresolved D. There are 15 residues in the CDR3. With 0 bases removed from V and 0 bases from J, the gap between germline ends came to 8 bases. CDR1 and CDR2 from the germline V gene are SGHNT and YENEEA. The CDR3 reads CASSLDFRLNTEAFF. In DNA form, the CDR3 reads TGTGCCAGCAGCTTAGATTTCCGATTGAACACTGAAGCTTTCTTT.

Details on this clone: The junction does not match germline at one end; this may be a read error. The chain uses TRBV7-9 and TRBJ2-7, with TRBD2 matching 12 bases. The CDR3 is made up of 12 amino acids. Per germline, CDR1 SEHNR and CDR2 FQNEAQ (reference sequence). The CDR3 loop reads CASSFSTSGSVF. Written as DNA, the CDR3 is TGTGCCAGCAGCTTCTCGACTAGCGGGAGCGTTTTC.